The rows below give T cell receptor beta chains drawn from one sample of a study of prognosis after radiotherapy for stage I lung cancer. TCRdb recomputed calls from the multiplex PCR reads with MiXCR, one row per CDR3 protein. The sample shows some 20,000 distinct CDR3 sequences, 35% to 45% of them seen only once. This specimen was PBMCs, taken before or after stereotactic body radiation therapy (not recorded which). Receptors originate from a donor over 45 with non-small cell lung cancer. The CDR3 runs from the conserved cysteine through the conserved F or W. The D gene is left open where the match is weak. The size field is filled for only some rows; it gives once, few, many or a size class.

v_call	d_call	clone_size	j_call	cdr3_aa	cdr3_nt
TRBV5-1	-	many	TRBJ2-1	CASSDGQLYNEQFF	TGCGCCAGCAGCGACGGACAGCTCTATAATGAGCAGTTCTTC
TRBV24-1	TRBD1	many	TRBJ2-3	CATSDLRTGDSDTQYF	TGTGCCACCAGTGATTTGCGGACAGGGGACTCAGATACGCAGTATTTT
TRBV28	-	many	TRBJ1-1	CASSLTAEAFF	TGTGCCAGCAGTTTAACCGCTGAAGCTTTCTTT
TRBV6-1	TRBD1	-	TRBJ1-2	CASRDPHRGREGYTF	TGTGCCAGCAGGGACCCACACAGGGGGCGAGAGGGCTACACCTTC
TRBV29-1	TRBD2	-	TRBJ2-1	CSVERAGGGYNEQFF	TGCAGCGTGGAACGAGCGGGAGGCGGGTACAATGAGCAGTTCTTC
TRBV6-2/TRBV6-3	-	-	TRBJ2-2	CASSLGYEAGELFF	TGTGCCAGCAGTTTGGGGTATGAGGCCGGGGAGCTGTTTTTT
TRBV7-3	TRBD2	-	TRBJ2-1	CASSVTSGSSYNEQFF	TGTGCCAGCAGCGTGACTAGCGGGAGCTCCTACAATGAGCAGTTCTTC
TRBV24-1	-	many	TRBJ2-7	CATSKTGSYEQYF	TGTGCCACCAGTAAAACGGGGTCGTACGAGCAGTACTTC
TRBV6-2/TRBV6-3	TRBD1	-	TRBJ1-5	CASNLDRSGNQPQHF	TGTGCCAGCAATCTGGACAGGTCTGGCAATCAGCCCCAGCATTTT
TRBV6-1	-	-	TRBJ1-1	CASTRNDFREAFF	TGTGCCAGCACGCGAAACGATTTTCGAGAAGCTTTCTTT
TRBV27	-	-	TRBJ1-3	CASTPVKPGILDSGNTIYF	TGTGCCAGCACACCAGTGAAACCAGGGATCCTCGACTCTGGAAACACCATATATTTT
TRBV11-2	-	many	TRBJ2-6	CASSFAGANVLTF	TGTGCCAGCAGCTTTGCTGGGGCCAACGTCCTGACTTTC
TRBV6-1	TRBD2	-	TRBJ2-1	CASSVSSGGFSYNEQFF	TGTGCCAGCAGTGTATCTAGCGGAGGGTTCTCCTACAATGAGCAGTTCTTC
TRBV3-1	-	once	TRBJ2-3	CASSTPWGMGSPDTQYF	TGTGCCAGCAGCACCCCCTGGGGTATGGGGTCCCCAGATACGCAGTATTTT
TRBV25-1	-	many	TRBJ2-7	CASSEVVAVYF	TGTGCCAGCAGTGAAGTAGTAGCGGTGTACTTC
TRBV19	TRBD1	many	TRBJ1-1	CASSKTGGAPFF	TGTGCCAGTAGCAAGACAGGGGGCGCGCCTTTCTTT
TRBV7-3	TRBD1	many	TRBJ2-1	CASSLDRADEQFF	TGTGCCAGCAGCTTGGACAGGGCGGATGAGCAGTTCTTC
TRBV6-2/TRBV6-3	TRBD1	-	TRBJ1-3	CASSYSTTGTGNTIYF	TGTGCCAGCAGTTACTCGACGACAGGGACCGGAAACACCATATATTTT
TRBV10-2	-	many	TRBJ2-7	CASTEAEQNYEQYF	TGCGCCAGCACGGAGGCCGAACAGAACTACGAGCAGTACTTC
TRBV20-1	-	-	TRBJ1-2	CSASGANYGYTF	TGCAGTGCCTCAGGGGCCAACTATGGCTACACCTTC
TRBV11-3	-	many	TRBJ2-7	CASGSAAREQYF	TGTGCCAGCGGGAGCGCCGCGCGGGAGCAGTACTTC
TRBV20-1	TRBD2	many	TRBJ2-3	CSARGSSGRAETDTQYF	TGCAGTGCTAGAGGGTCTAGCGGGAGGGCCGAAACAGATACGCAGTATTTT
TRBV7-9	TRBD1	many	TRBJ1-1	CASTLNRGLTTEAFF	TGTGCCAGCACGCTCAACAGGGGGCTGACCACTGAAGCTTTCTTT
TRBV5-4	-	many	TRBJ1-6	CASSLVAGDNSPLHF	TGTGCCAGCAGCTTGGTGGCAGGGGATAATTCACCCCTCCACTTT
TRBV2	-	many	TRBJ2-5	CASSVTKETQYF	TGTGCCAGCAGTGTAACGAAAGAGACCCAGTACTTC
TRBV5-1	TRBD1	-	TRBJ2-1	CASTSTGGSCDEQFF	TGCGCCAGTACGAGTACAGGGGGCTCTTGCGATGAGCAGTTCTTC
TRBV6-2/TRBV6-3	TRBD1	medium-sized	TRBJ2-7	CASSSAGGREQYF	TGTGCCAGCAGTTCGGCAGGGGGACGGGAGCAGTACTTC
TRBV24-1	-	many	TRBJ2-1	CATSAPGNEQFF	TGTGCCACCAGTGCCCCTGGAAATGAGCAGTTCTTC
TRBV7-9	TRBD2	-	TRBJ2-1	CASSSGLAMGNEQFF	TGTGCCAGCAGCTCGGGACTAGCGATGGGGAATGAGCAGTTCTTC
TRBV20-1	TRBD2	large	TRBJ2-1	CSARKSSGSGNEQFF	TGCAGTGCACGAAAGTCTAGCGGGAGTGGCAATGAGCAGTTCTTC
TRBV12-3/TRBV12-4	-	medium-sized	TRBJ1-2	CASSSQGFYGYTF	TGTGCCAGCAGTTCACAGGGATTCTATGGCTACACCTTC
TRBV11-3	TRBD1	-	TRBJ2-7	CASILRGTGTYEQYF	TGTGCCAGCATCCTACGGGGGACAGGGACCTACGAGCAGTACTTC
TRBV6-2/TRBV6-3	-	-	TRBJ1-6	CASSCGENNSPLHF	TGTGCCAGCAGTTGCGGTGAGAATAATTCACCCCTCCACTTT
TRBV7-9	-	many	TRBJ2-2	CASSLLLNTGELFF	TGTGCCAGCAGCTTACTCCTGAACACCGGGGAGCTGTTTTTT
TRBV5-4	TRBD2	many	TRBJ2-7	CASSFDRRGDYEQYF	TGTGCCAGCAGCTTTGACAGGCGGGGGGACTACGAGCAGTACTTC
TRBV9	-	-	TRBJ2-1	CASSAALTSDYNEQFF	TGTGCCAGCAGCGCCGCCTTAACTAGTGATTACAATGAGCAGTTCTTC
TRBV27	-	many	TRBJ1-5	CASSLLIWRSEQPQHF	TGTGCCAGCAGTTTATTGATTTGGAGGTCCGAGCAGCCCCAGCATTTT